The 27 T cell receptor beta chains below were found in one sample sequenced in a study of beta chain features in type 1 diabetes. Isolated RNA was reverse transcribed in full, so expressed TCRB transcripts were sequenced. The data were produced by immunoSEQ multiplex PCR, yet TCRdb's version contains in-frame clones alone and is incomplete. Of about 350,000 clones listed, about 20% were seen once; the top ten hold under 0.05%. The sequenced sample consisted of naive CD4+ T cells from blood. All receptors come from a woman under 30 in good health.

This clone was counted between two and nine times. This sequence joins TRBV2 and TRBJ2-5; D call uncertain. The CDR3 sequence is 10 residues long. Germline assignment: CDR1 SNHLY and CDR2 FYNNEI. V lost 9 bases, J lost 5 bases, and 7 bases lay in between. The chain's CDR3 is CASNGETQYF. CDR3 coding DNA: TGTGCCAGTAACGGGGAGACCCAGTACTTC.

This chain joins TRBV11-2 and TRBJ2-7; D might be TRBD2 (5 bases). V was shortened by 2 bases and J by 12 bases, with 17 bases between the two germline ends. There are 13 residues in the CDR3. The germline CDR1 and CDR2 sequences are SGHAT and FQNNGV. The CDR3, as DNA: TGTGCCAGCAGCTTAATTGGCCTGGGAGTCCTGTACTTC. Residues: CASSLIGLGVLYF.

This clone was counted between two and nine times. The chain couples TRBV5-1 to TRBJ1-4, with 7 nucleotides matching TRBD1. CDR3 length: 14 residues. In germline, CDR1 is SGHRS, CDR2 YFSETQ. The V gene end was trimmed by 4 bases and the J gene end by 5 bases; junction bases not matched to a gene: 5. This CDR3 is CASSTGQWNEKLFF. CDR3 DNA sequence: TGCGCCAGCAGCACGGGACAGTGGAATGAAAAACTGTTTTTT.

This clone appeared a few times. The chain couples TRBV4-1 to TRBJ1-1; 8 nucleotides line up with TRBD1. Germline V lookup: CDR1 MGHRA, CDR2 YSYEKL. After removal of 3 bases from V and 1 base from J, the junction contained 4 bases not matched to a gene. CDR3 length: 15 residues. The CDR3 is CASSHKQGENTEAFF. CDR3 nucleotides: TGCGCCAGCAGCCATAAACAGGGGGAGAACACTGAAGCTTTCTTT.

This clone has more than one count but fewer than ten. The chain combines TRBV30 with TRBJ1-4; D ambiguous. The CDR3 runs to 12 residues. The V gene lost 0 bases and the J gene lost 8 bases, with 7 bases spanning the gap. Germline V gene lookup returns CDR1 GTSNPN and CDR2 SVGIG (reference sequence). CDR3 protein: CAWSVREEKLFF. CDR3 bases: TGTGCCTGGAGTGTACGGGAGGAAAAACTGTTTTTT.

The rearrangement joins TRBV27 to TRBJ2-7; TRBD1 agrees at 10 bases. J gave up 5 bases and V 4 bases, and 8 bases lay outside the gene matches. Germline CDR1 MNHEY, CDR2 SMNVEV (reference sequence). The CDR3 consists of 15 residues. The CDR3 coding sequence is TGTGCCAGCAGTTCTCGGACAGGGGGTCTGGACGAGCAGTACTTC. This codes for CASSSRTGGLDEQYF.

In DNA, the CDR3 is TGCGCCAGCAGCCAAGATGGAGGCCGGACGGATACGCAGTATTTT. It translates to CASSQDGGRTDTQYF. V gene TRBV4-3 combines with J gene TRBJ2-3; D is possibly TRBD2 (5 bases). Germline values: CDR1 LGHNA, CDR2 YSLEER. CDR3 length: 15 amino acids. V was trimmed by 0 bases and J by 6 bases, leaving 13 bases between them.

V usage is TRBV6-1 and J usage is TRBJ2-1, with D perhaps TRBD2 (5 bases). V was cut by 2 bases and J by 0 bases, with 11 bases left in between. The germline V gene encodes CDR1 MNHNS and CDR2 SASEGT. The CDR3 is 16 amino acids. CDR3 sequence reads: CASSEQNGDSYNEQFF. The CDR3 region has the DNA TGTGCCAGCAGTGAACAAAACGGGGACTCCTACAATGAGCAGTTCTTC.

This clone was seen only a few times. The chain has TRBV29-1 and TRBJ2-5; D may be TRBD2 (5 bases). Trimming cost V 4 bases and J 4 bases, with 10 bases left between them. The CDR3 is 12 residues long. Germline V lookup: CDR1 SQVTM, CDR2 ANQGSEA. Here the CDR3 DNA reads TGCAGCGTTGGTGGGAGAGGAGAGACCCAGTACTTC. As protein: CSVGGRGETQYF.

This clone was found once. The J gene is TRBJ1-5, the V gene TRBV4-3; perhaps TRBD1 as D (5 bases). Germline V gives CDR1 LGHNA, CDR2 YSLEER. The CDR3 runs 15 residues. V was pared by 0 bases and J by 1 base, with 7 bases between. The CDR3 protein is CASSQESGSNQPQHF. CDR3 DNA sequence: TGCGCCAGCAGCCAAGAATCAGGGAGCAATCAGCCCCAGCATTTT.

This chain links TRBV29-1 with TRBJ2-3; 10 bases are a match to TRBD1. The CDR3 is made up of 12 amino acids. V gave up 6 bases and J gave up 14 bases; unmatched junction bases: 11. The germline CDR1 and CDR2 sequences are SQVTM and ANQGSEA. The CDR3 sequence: CSVGTGDLPLYF. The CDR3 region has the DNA TGCAGCGTCGGGACAGGGGATCTCCCACTGTATTTT.

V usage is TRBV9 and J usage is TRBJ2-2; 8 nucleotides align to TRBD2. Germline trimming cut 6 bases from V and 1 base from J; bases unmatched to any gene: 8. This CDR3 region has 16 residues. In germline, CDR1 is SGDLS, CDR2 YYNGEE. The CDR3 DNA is TGTGCCAGCACCGACCCGGGAGGGATGAACACCGGGGAGCTGTTTTTT. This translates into CASTDPGGMNTGELFF.

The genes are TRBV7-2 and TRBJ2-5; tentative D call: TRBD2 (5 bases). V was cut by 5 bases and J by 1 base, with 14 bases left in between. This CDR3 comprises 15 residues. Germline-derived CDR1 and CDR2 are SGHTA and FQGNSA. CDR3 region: CASSSGPSSQETQYF. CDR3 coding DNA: TGTGCCAGCAGCAGCGGACCGTCCTCCCAAGAGACCCAGTACTTC.

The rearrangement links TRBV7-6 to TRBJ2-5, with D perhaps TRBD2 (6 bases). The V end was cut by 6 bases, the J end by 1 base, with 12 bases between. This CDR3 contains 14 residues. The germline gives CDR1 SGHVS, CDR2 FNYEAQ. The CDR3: CASSSGVAQETQYF. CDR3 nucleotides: TGTGCCAGCAGTTCGGGGGTCGCCCAAGAGACCCAGTACTTC.

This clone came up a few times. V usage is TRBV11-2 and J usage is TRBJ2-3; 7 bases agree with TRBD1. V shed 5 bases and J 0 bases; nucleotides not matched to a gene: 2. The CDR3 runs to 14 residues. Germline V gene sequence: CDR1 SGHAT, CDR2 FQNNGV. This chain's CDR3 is CASSEGQSTDTQYF. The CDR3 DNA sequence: TGTGCCAGCAGCGAGGGACAGAGCACAGATACGCAGTATTTT.

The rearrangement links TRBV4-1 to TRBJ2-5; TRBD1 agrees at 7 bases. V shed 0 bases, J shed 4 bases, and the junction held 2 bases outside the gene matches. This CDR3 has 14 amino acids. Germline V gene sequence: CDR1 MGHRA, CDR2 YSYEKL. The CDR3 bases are TGCGCCAGCAGCCAAGATTGGACAGGAGAGACCCAGTACTTC. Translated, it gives CASSQDWTGETQYF.

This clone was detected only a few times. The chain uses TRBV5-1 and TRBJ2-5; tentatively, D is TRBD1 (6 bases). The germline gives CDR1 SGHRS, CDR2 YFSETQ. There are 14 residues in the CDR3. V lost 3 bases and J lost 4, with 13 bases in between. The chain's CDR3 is CASSSLTGSETQYF. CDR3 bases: TGCGCCAGCAGCTCGCTGACAGGATCAGAGACCCAGTACTTC. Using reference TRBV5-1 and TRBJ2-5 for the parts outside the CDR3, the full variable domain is KAGVTQTPRYLIKTRGQQVTLSCSPISGHRSVSWYQQTPGQGLQFLFEYFSETQRNKGNFPGRFSGRQFSNSRSEMNVSTLELGDSALYLCASSSLTGSETQYFGPGTRLLVL.

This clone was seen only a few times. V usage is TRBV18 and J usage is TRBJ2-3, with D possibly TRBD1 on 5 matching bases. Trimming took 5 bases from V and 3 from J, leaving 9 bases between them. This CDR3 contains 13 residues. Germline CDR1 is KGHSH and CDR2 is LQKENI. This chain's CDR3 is CASSGARTDTQYF. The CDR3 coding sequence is TGTGCCAGCTCAGGGGCGAGAACAGATACGCAGTATTTT.

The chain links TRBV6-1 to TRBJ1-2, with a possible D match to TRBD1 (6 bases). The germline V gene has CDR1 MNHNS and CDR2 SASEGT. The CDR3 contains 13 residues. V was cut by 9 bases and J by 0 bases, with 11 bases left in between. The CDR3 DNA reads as TGTGCCAGGACAGGACACCCTAACTATGGCTACACCTTC. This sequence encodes CARTGHPNYGYTF.

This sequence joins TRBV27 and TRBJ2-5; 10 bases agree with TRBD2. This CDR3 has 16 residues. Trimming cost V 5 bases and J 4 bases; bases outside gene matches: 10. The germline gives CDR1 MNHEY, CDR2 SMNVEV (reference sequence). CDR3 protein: CASSLEASGSRETQYF. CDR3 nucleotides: TGTGCCAGCAGTCTTGAGGCTAGCGGGAGTAGAGAGACCCAGTACTTC.

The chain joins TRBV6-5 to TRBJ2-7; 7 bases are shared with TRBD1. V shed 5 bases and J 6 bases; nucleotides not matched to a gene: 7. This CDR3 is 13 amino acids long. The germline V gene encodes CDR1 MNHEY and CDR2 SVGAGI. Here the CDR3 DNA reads TGTGCCAGCAGTCGAACCTACAGGGGCGAGCAGTACTTC. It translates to CASSRTYRGEQYF.

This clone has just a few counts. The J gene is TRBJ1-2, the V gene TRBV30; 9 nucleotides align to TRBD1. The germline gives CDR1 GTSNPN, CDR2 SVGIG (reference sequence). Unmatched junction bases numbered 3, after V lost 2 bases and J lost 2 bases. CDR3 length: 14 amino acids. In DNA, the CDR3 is TGTGCCTGGAGTCCGGGACAGGGAAACTATGGCTACACCTTC. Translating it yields CAWSPGQGNYGYTF.

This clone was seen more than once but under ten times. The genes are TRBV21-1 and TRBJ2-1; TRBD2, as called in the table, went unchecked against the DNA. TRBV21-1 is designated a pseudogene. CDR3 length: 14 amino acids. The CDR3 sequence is CASGGRVPYNEQFF. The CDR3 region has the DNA TGTGCCAGCGGGGGGAGGGTCCCCTACAATGAGCAGTTCTTC.

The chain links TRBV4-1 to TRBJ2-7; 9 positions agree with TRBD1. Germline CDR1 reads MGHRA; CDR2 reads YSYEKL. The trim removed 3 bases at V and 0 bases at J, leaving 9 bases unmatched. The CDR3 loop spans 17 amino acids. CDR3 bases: TGCGCCAGCAGCCACCTCCGGACAGGGGATTTCTCCTACGAGCAGTACTTC. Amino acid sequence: CASSHLRTGDFSYEQYF.

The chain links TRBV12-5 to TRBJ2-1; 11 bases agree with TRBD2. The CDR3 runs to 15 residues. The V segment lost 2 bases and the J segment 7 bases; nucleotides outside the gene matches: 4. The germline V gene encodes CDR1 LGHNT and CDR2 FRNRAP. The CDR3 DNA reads TGTGCTAGTGGTTTGTTACTAGCGGGAGTTAATGAGCAGTTCTTC. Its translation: CASGLLLAGVNEQFF.

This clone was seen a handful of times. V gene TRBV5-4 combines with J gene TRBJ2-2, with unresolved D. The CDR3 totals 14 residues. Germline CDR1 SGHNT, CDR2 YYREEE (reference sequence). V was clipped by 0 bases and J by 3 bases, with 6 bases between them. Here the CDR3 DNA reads TGTGCCAGCAGCTTGGAACAATACACCGGGGAGCTGTTTTTT. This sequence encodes CASSLEQYTGELFF.

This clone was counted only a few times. CDR3 in DNA: TGCGCCAGCAGCCCTGGACAGGGAGTGGACACCATATATTTT. The encoded protein is CASSPGQGVDTIYF. The chain combines TRBV5-1 with TRBJ1-3; 8 nucleotides align to TRBD1. The germline CDR1 and CDR2 sequences are SGHRS and YFSETQ. This CDR3 spans 14 amino acids. Unmatched junction bases numbered 8, after V lost 4 bases and J lost 8 bases.